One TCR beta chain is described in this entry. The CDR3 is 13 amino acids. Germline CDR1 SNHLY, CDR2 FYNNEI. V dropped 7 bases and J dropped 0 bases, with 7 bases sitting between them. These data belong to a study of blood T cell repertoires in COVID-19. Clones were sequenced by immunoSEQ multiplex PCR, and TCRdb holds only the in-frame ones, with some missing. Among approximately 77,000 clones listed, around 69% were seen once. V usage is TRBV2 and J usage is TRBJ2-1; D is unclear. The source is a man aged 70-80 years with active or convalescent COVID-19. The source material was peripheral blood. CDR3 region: CASKTISYNEQFF. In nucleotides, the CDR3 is TGTGCCAGCAAAACTATCTCCTACAATGAGCAGTTCTTC.